The T cell receptor beta chain described here comes from a study of regulatory T cells in long-lasting Graves disease. In building TCR beta libraries, iRepertoire HTBI primers were used together with Arm-PCR of CDR3 regions. TCRdb fed the multiplex PCR reads into MiXCR, producing one record per CDR3 protein. The sample comprises 350,000 to 550,000 distinct CDR3 sequences, 14% of which are singletons, and roughly 15% rests with the top ten. Time point described: newly diagnosed GD, antithyroid drugs for less than 3 months. PBMC-extracted RNA yielded the TCR library. The diagnosis of Graves' disease used American Thyroid Association guidelines. In this sample, this clonotype turned up many times. Germline V gene sequence: CDR1 KGHSY, CDR2 FQNENV. This CDR3 is built from 15 residues. Trimming cost V 0 bases and J 7 bases, with 16 bases left between them. Another study also made use of these data, one on T cells in Graves' hyperthyroidism and ophthalmopathy.

The chain has TRBV16 and TRBJ2-7; no definite D call. This receptor was taken from a woman in her fifties or sixties with Graves disease. This sample comprised peripheral blood mononuclear cells (PBMCs), obtained at new diagnosis, from a patient treated with antithyroid drugs. CDR3 DNA sequence: TGTGCCAGCAGCCAATCCGAAGGGATTTGGGTGGAGCAGTACTTC. Its protein product is CASSQSEGIWVEQYF.